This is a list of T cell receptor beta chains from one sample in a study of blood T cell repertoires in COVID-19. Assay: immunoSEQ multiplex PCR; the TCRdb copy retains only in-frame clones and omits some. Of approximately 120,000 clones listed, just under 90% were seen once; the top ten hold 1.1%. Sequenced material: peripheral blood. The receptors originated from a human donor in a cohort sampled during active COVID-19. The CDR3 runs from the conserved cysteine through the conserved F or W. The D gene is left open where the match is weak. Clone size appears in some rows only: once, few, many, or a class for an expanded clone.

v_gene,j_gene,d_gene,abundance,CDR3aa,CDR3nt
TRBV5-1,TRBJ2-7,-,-,CASSLRDTGTYEQYF,TGCGCCAGCAGCTTGCGGGACACAGGAACCTACGAGCAGTACTTC
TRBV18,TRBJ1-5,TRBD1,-,CASSRAGTGNNQPQHF,TGTGCCAGCTCACGGGCCGGGACAGGGAACAATCAGCCCCAGCATTTT
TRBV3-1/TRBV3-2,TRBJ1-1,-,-,CASSQLATRRGDTEAFF,TGTGCCAGCAGCCAACTCGCCACTCGGCGCGGGGACACTGAAGCTTTCTTT
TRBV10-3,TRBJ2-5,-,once,CAISDLGGRQETQYF,TGTGCCATCAGTGATCTAGGTGGAAGGCAAGAGACCCAGTACTTC
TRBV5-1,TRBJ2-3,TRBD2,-,CASSLEASGVPDTQYF,TGCGCCAGCAGCTTGGAGGCTAGCGGGGTCCCAGATACGCAGTATTTT
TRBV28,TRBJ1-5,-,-,CASSFRPRTVYSNQPQHF,TGTGCCAGCAGTTTCCGACCGAGGACAGTTTATAGCAATCAGCCCCAGCATTTT
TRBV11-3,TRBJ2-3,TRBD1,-,CASSARQGETDTQYF,TGTGCCAGCAGCGCCAGACAGGGAGAGACGGATACGCAGTATTTT
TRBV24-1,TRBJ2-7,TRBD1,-,CATSDPRTGGYEQYF,TGTGCCACCAGTGATCCTCGGACAGGGGGCTACGAGCAGTACTTC
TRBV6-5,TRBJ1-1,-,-,CASSTPTGAEAFF,TGTGCCAGCAGTACCCCTACAGGCGCTGAAGCTTTCTTT
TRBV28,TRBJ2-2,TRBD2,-,CASSVGPSGINTGELFF,TGTGCCAGCAGTGTAGGCCCTAGCGGGATAAACACCGGGGAGCTGTTTTTT
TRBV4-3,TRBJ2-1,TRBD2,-,CASSQGPITSGYYNEQFF,TGCGCCAGCAGCCAAGGCCCCATTACTAGCGGGTATTACAATGAGCAGTTCTTC
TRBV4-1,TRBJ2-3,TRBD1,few,CASSPDREGGFDTQYF,TGCGCCAGCAGCCCGGACAGGGAAGGTGGGTTCGATACGCAGTATTTT
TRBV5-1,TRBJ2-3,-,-,CASSLHPATSGTDTQYF,TGCGCCAGCAGCTTGCATCCTGCAACTAGTGGCACAGATACGCAGTATTTT
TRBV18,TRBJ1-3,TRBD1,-,CASSPSGGSGNTIYF,TGTGCCAGCTCACCGTCAGGGGGCTCTGGAAACACCATATATTTT
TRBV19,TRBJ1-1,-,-,CASGLVGQGVTEAFF,TGTGCCAGTGGGCTGGTGGGTCAGGGTGTTACTGAAGCTTTCTTT
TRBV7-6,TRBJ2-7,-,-,CASSLESGSGQYF,TGTGCCAGCAGCTTAGAGTCCGGGTCCGGGCAGTACTTC
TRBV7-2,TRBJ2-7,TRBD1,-,CASSLDLDRVYEQYF,TGTGCCAGCAGCTTAGATTTGGACAGGGTCTACGAGCAGTACTTC
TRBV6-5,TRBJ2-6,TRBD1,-,CASSRGTGRMGVLTF,TGTGCCAGCAGTCGCGGGACAGGGAGGATGGGCGTCCTGACTTTC
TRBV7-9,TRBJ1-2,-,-,CASSFIYGYTF,TGTGCCAGCAGCTTTATCTATGGCTACACCTTC
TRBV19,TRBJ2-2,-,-,CASSIRGARNTGELFF,TGTGCCAGTAGTATTCGGGGGGCCCGGAACACCGGGGAGCTGTTTTTT
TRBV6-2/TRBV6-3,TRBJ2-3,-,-,CASSPHRDRTDTQYF,TGTGCCAGCAGTCCCCACAGGGACCGCACAGATACGCAGTATTTT
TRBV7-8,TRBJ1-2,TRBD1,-,CASSLVGVGRGKEDYGYTF,TGTGCCAGCAGCTTAGTGGGTGTTGGCAGGGGGAAGGAGGACTATGGCTACACCTTC
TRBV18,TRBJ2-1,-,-,CASSPLTGYVEQFF,TGTGCCAGCTCACCACTAACAGGTTACGTTGAGCAGTTCTTC
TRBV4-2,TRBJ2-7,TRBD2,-,CASSQREGGLAGFGYEQYF,TGTGCCAGCAGCCAACGAGAGGGGGGACTAGCGGGATTCGGCTACGAGCAGTACTTC
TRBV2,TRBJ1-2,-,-,CASSEGQGRANYGYTF,TGTGCCAGCAGTGAAGGTCAGGGGCGAGCTAACTATGGCTACACCTTC
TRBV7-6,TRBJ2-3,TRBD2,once,CASSFGSGIRTDTQYF,TGTGCCAGCAGTTTTGGAAGCGGGATCCGCACAGATACGCAGTATTTT
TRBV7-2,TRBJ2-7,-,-,CASSLKGISYEQYF,TGTGCCAGCAGCTTAAAGGGGATCTCCTACGAGCAGTACTTC
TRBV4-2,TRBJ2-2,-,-,CASSQPNANTGELFF,TGTGCCAGCAGCCAACCTAACGCGAACACCGGGGAGCTGTTTTTT
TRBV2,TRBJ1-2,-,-,CASSPGTDRGYTF,TGTGCCAGCAGTCCCGGGACCGACAGGGGCTACACCTTC
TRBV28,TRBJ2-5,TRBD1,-,CASRPAGGLQETQYF,TGTGCCAGCAGGCCGGCAGGGGGTTTACAAGAGACCCAGTACTTC